Described below is a single T cell receptor beta chain sequence and its context. Its binding antigen is unknown. Base-call qualities are not available, and no considerably larger clone is one nucleotide away. This sample is part of a study of OX40 agonist ivuxolimab in advanced cancers. With regard to the full study: Ivuxolimab, which targeted the costimulatory receptor OX40 (CD134), was an agonistic, fully human IgG2 monoclonal antibody. Intravenous ivuxolimab was administered to patients every 2 weeks at six dose levels: 0.01, 0.1, 0.3, 1.5, 3 and 10 mg/kg. Among the roughly 52 dose-escalation patients, approximately 20 had hepatocellular carcinoma, approximately 15 melanoma, 9 renal cell carcinoma and 9 head and neck cancer. A male proportion of around 83% and a mean age of roughly 55 years, ranging from about 23 to 79, were recorded for the dose-escalation cohort. Prior anti-PD-1, anti-PD-L1 or anti-CTLA-4 therapy was permitted, and checkpoint inhibitors had been received by about 36% of dose-escalation patients. Partial responses were achieved by three dose-escalation patients, of whom one had hepatocellular carcinoma and two had cutaneous melanoma. The purpose of peripheral TCRbeta sequencing was to test whether ivuxolimab changed TCR sequence diversity and led to clonal T-cell expansion. The paper reports the monotherapy dose-escalation portion (N of about 50 patients) of the phase I ivuxolimab trial.

CDR1 and CDR2, looked up from the germline V gene (reference sequence), are LNHDA and SQIVND. The CDR3 contains 15 residues, cysteine and phenylalanine counted. Just the 45-base CDR3 DNA is kept, in frame starting at base 1. Trimming at the junction amounts to 2 bases on V and 8 bases on J, and the germline ends lie 18 bases apart. For sequencing of the TCRbeta CDR3 region, genomic DNA was extracted from the sorted cells. The immunoSEQ Assay was used for sequencing of TCRbeta CDR3 regions. In its TCRdb copy, this immuneACCESS table keeps in-frame sequences only and misses some clones. Where compared with another copy, unresolved V genes explain less than half of these, and the others have no known cause. The sample records about 54,000 clones, 90% to 95% of which are singletons. Of the sample, 10% to 15% is held by the ten largest clones. Overall study outcomes, separate from this receptor: In partial responders in the 0.1-3.0 mg/kg groups, normalized peripheral clonal expansion was found to be among the lowest, especially among CD8+ T cells. On average, CD8+ T cells showed more expanded clones than CD4+ T cells after ivuxolimab. Low levels of normalized T-cell clonal expansion were also seen in some patients who did not respond. At doses of 0.1 to 3.0 mg/kg, clonal expansion of both CD4+ and CD8+ T cells in blood was seen between baseline and week 6. Which antigens the clonally expanded peripheral T cells were specific for was not determined.

The trial excluded patients who had a history of autoimmune disease or were on systemic immunosuppression. Peripheral blood for TCR sequencing was drawn from every dose cohort at baseline, at cycle 4 day 1 and at cycle 7 day 1. Samples came from an open-label, multicenter, first-in-human phase I dose-escalation trial of ivuxolimab. Adults with locally advanced or metastatic melanoma, renal cell carcinoma, hepatocellular carcinoma or head and neck squamous cell carcinoma were enrolled in the trial. Before TCR sequencing, CD4+ T cells and CD8+ T cells from peripheral blood were sorted into separate populations.

This receptor was identified in an adult with an advanced solid tumor such as melanoma, head and neck, liver or kidney cancer. The sequenced sample was CD4+ or CD8+ T cells sorted from blood, obtained in a trial of the OX40 agonist ivuxolimab. This sequence uses TRBV19 and TRBJ1-1, with a tentative D gene TRBD1 over 6 matching bases. The DNA reads TGTGCCAGTAGTATAATGGGGAGCGGGGGCGCGGAAGCTTTCTTT. The translation is CASSIMGSGGAEAFF.